These 14 T cell receptor beta chains were sequenced from one sample in a study of T-cell reconstitution after alpha-beta-depleted transplantation in children. The TCRbeta library was prepared with unique molecular identifiers. TCRdb called the PCR reads again in MiXCR, with one record for every CDR3 protein. The sample has nearly 400,000 distinct CDR3 sequences; approximately 20% are singletons. Sequencing was performed on PBMCs from the stem cell graft donor, taken from the stem cell graft. The receptors derive from a human donor who donated a stem cell graft to a child with acute myeloid leukemia.

This clonotype was seen a handful of times. The V gene is TRBV6-5, the J gene TRBJ1-1; weak D call: TRBD1 (6 bases). CDR1 and CDR2 (germline): MNHEY, SVGAGI. The CDR3 runs 13 residues. V was shortened by 4 bases and J by 5 bases, with 11 bases between the two germline ends. CDR3 nucleotides: TGTGCCAGCAGTTTACAGGGTTATACTGAAGCTTTCTTT. Its translation: CASSLQGYTEAFF.

Only a few counts were recorded for this clonotype. The CDR3, as DNA: TGTGCCAGCAGTGAAATGCACACCGGGGAGCTGTTTTTT. Translated: CASSEMHTGELFF. The rearrangement links TRBV2 to TRBJ2-2; no clear D gene. Germline CDR1 is SNHLY and CDR2 is FYNNEI. The CDR3 has 13 residues. Trimming left V 2 bases short and J 3 bases short, with 4 bases between. Complete variable domain (other parts from reference TRBV2 and TRBJ2-2): EPEVTQTPSHQVTQMGQEVILRCVPISNHLYFYWYRQILGQKVEFLVSFYNNEISEKSEIFDDQFSVERPDGSNFTLKIRSTKLEDSAMYFCASSEMHTGELFFGEGSRLTVL.

This clonotype has a handful of counts. The chain carries TRBV6-5 and TRBJ1-5, with a tentative D call TRBD1 (5 bases). The CDR3 sequence is 13 residues long. Trimming removed 10 bases at V and 4 bases at J, with 14 bases between. Germline-derived CDR1 and CDR2 are MNHEY and SVGAGI. The CDR3, as DNA: TGTGCCACGCGTTTTGACAGAAATCAGCCCCAGCATTTT. Translation: CATRFDRNQPQHF.

This sequence joins TRBV29-1 and TRBJ1-1, with D hard to call. Germline-derived CDR1 and CDR2 are SQVTM and ANQGSEA. The ends were cut back, 1 base at V and 3 bases at J, with 12 bases in the middle. The CDR3 has 14 residues. CDR3 sequence: CSVEGMRRDTEAFF. The CDR3 DNA is TGCAGCGTTGAAGGCATGCGGCGGGACACTGAAGCTTTCTTT.

This CDR3 reads CASSLTFGETQYF. CDR3 DNA sequence: TGTGCCAGCAGTTTAACCTTCGGAGAGACCCAGTACTTC. The gene calls are TRBV28 and TRBJ2-5; no firm D call. V lost 2 bases to trimming and J lost 4 bases, with 8 bases between them. From germline, CDR1 is MDHEN and CDR2 SYDVKM. The CDR3 contains 13 residues.

This clonotype was detected only a few times. The chain uses TRBV28 and TRBJ2-7; D gene unclear. This CDR3 is built from 11 residues. CDR1 and CDR2 from the germline V gene are MDHEN and SYDVKM. The V and J ends lost 6 bases and 4 bases respectively, with 7 bases between them. The CDR3 sequence is CASSQPYEQYF. The CDR3 DNA sequence: TGTGCCAGCAGCCAACCTTACGAGCAGTACTTC.

V and J are TRBV12-3 or TRBV12-4 and TRBJ1-1; TRBD1 is a possible D gene (5 bases). The V and J ends lost 1 base and 5 bases respectively, with 11 bases between them. The CDR3 consists of 14 residues. CDR3 loop: CASSLDGGWTEAFF. DNA for the CDR3: TGTGCCAGCAGTTTAGATGGGGGGTGGACTGAAGCTTTCTTT.

Only a few counts were recorded for this clonotype. V is TRBV12-3 or TRBV12-4 and J is TRBJ2-1; 13 bases line up with TRBD2. The CDR3 consists of 16 residues. J gave up 9 bases and V 5 bases, and 10 bases lay outside the gene matches. DNA of the CDR3: TGTGCCAGCAGTCCCCGGACTAGCGGGAGTTTACGTGAGCAGTTCTTC. Translation: CASSPRTSGSLREQFF.

This clonotype was detected only a few times. The V call is TRBV7-2, the J call TRBJ2-1; D unresolved. This CDR3 spans 15 amino acids. Trimming left V 1 base short and J 2 bases short, with 9 bases between. CDR1 SGHTA and CDR2 FQGNSA come from the germline V gene. The CDR3 nucleotides read TGTGCCAGCAGCTTAGTATCTGCGACCTACAATGAGCAGTTCTTC. Protein product: CASSLVSATYNEQFF.

The V call is TRBV4-1, the J call TRBJ2-3; D uncertain. V was trimmed by 1 base and J by 2 bases, leaving 7 bases between them. The CDR3 runs 14 residues. Germline CDR1 MGHRA, CDR2 YSYEKL. CDR3 residues: CASSQVGATDTQYF. CDR3 in DNA: TGCGCCAGCAGCCAAGTAGGAGCCACAGATACGCAGTATTTT.

The sample holds a few counts of this clonotype. The chain recombines TRBV6-5 with TRBJ2-1; 8 bases agree with TRBD2. Germline CDR1 MNHEY, CDR2 SVGAGI. There are 19 residues in the CDR3. V gave up 2 bases and J gave up 7 bases; unmatched junction bases: 19. CDR3 nucleotide sequence: TGTGCCAGCAGTTACACCATACCGGTTGCAGCGGGAGTGGAGAATGAGCAGTTCTTC. It specifies CASSYTIPVAAGVENEQFF.

CDR3 coding DNA: TGTGCCACCAGTGACCCGAAAACTAGCGCCGGAGATACGCAGTATTTT. It translates to CATSDPKTSAGDTQYF. The chain links TRBV24-1 to TRBJ2-3; 7 bases are a match to TRBD2. The CDR3 is made up of 16 amino acids. Germline CDR1 and CDR2: KGHDR and SFDVKD. V was clipped by 4 bases and J by 5 bases; unmatched bases: 11.

V usage is TRBV4-3 and J usage is TRBJ2-2; 10 bases are a match to TRBD1. CDR1 and CDR2 from the germline V gene are LGHNA and YSLEER. Unmatched junction bases numbered 9, after V lost 1 base and J lost 7 bases. The CDR3 has 17 residues. The CDR3 nucleotides are TGCGCCAGCAGCCAAGTTCCTCCGGGACAGGGGATCGGGGAGCTGTTTTTT. Its protein product is CASSQVPPGQGIGELFF.

This chain joins TRBV20-1 and TRBJ1-3; D not certain. CDR3 size: 15 residues. Germline values: CDR1 DFQATT, CDR2 SNEGSKA (reference sequence). Trimming pared 4 bases from V and 0 bases from J, leaving 13 bases between. CDR3 DNA: TGCAGTGCTATAGAATTCACGATCTCTGGAAACACCATATATTTT. Protein sequence: CSAIEFTISGNTIYF.